This T cell receptor (beta chain) was documented in a study of blood T cells in healthy people across ages. Study results and caveats: Older age coincided with a roughly linear decline in TCR beta diversity per million T cells. TCR beta diversity correlated strongly with naive T cell percentage.

Trimming took 1 base from V and 0 from J, leaving 12 bases between them. This CDR3 has 15 amino acids. Germline V lookup: CDR1 SQVTM, CDR2 ANQGSEA. Turning to this clonotype: Antigen unknown.

A J-beta primer mix and a sample-barcoded 5' primer were used in a second PCR of roughly 6 to 11 cycles. One entry per CDR3 protein, called by TCRdb with MiXCR from the 5' RACE reads. The table has hundreds of thousands of distinct CDR3 sequences, around three fifths seen once. The source of this sequence is a man in his sixties in good health. The chain links TRBV29-1 to TRBJ1-1, with unresolved D. Sequenced input: blood. DNA for the CDR3: TGCAGCGTTGAAGTCCGGGCCGGGATGAACACTGAAGCTTTCTTT. This sequence encodes CSVEVRAGMNTEAFF.